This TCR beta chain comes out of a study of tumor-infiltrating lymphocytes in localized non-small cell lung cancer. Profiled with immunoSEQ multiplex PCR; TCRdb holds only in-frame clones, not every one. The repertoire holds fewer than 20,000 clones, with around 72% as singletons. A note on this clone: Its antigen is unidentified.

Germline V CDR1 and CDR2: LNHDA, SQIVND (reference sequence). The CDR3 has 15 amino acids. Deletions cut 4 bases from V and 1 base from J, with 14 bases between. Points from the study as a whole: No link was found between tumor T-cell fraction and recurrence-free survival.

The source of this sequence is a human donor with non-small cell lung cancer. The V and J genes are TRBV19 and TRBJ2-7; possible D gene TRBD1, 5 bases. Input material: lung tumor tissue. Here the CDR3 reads CASSTGPGWSYEQYF. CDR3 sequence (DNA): TGTGCCAGTAGTACCGGCCCAGGGTGGTCCTACGAGCAGTACTTC.